Sequencing of this T cell receptor (beta chain) was carried out in a study of OX40 agonist ivuxolimab in advanced cancers. For the study at large: In three patients, partial responses were observed, one with hepatocellular carcinoma and two with cutaneous melanoma.

The protocol was immunoSEQ multiplex PCR, while the TCRdb copy is restricted to in-frame clones and leaves out a portion. In the table there are 55,000 to 75,000 clones, about 86% of which are singletons. The CDR3 spans 12 residues. The germline V and J ends were trimmed by 2 bases and 6 bases, with 10 bases remaining between them. In germline, CDR1 is GTSNPN, CDR2 SVGIG (reference sequence). Specimen: CD4+ or CD8+ T cells sorted from blood, collected in a trial of the OX40 agonist ivuxolimab. The V gene is TRBV30, the J gene TRBJ1-1, with D unclear. The sequence was obtained from an adult with an advanced solid tumor such as melanoma, head and neck, liver or kidney cancer. CDR3: CAWSPREAEAFF. The CDR3 region has the DNA TGTGCCTGGAGTCCTCGGGAGGCTGAAGCTTTCTTT.